This T cell receptor (beta chain) was sequenced for a study of blood T cell repertoires in COVID-19. Study as a whole: Samples of COVID-19 (acute and convalescent) were obtained from the United States, Italy and Spain. The cDNA or gDNA used as material had been derived from T cells, B-cell-depleted T cells, or PBMCs.

The CDR3 is 14 residues long. After removal of 5 bases from V and 2 bases from J, the junction contained 5 bases not matched to a gene. Germline CDR1 and CDR2: GTSNPN and SVGIG (reference sequence). Authors' analysis steps: Scientists estimated how many nucleated cells there were by amplifying reference gene primers. Sequencing used immunoSEQ multiplex PCR; TCRdb keeps in-frame clones, though not all of them. The V and J calls and clone size come from that table; D and trimming were worked out from the DNA. The table has about 120,000 clones, about 74% seen once; the top ten hold over 7%. J is TRBJ1-4 and V is TRBV30; 7 bases agree with TRBD1. This receptor was taken from a human donor in a cohort sampled during active COVID-19. Source material: peripheral blood. The CDR3 nucleotides are TGTGCCTGGTCCTCGGGACAGACTAATGAAAAACTGTTTTTT. It encodes CAWSSGQTNEKLFF. The complete variable domain, with remaining parts taken from reference TRBV30 and TRBJ1-4, reads SQTIHQWPATLVQPVGSPLSLECTVEGTSNPNLYWYRQAAGRGLQLLFYSVGIGQISSEVPQNLSASRPQDRQFILSSKKLLLSDSGFYLCAWSSGQTNEKLFFGSGTQLSVL.